These 23 T cell receptor beta chains came from one sample sequenced in a study of identical twins (dated by TCRdb to about 2016). Library preparation employed 5' RACE. TCRdb records Illumina HiSeq 2000 as the sequencer. Using fastp at Q25 and MiXCR, TCRdb reprocessed the public reads and kept productive beta chains. When rows share a CDR3 protein, they turn into one entry using the most common DNA and genes. The sample table lists approximately 600,000 distinct CDR3 sequences, about 7.1% of them with a count of one. About 1.5% of the sample belongs to the ten largest clones. This sample was also put to use in a study of yellow fever vaccine responses in identical twins.

Material for sequencing was PBMCs. These receptors were collected from a woman between 18 and 29 years old in good health.

The V call is TRBV20-1, the J call TRBJ1-5; the match to TRBD1 covers 10 bases. V dropped 6 bases and J dropped 2; count of bases not matched to a gene: 7. From germline, CDR1 is DFQATT and CDR2 SNEGSKA (reference sequence). This CDR3 is built from 15 residues. The CDR3 spells CSATAGTGGNQPQHF. DNA of the CDR3: TGCAGTGCCACTGCCGGGACAGGGGGCAATCAGCCCCAGCATTTT.

In its sample, this clonotype was seen a few times. V and J are TRBV3-1 and TRBJ1-6, with D possibly TRBD1 on 6 matching bases. The CDR3 covers 15 residues. V was pared by 8 bases and J by 1 base, with 12 bases between. Germline V gene sequence: CDR1 LGHDT, CDR2 YNNKEL (reference sequence). The CDR3, as DNA: TGTGCCAGCGCGGGAGGGGGTTCCTATAATTCACCCCTCCACTTT. This sequence encodes CASAGGGSYNSPLHF.

The rearrangement links TRBV2 to TRBJ1-5, with 8 bases that match TRBD1. CDR1 SNHLY and CDR2 FYNNEI come from the germline V gene. This CDR3 has 14 amino acids. V lost 4 bases to trimming and J lost 3 bases; unmatched junction nucleotides: 2. CDR3 region: CASSAQGVNQPQHF. DNA of the CDR3: TGTGCCAGCAGTGCACAGGGGGTCAATCAGCCCCAGCATTTT. The full variable domain, its missing parts supplied by reference TRBV2 and TRBJ1-5, is EPEVTQTPSHQVTQMGQEVILRCVPISNHLYFYWYRQILGQKVEFLVSFYNNEISEKSEIFDDQFSVERPDGSNFTLKIRSTKLEDSAMYFCASSAQGVNQPQHFGDGTRLSIL.

This clonotype was found a few times. The V and J genes are TRBV5-1 and TRBJ2-5; TRBD1 or TRBD2 may be the D gene (5 bases each). The V and J ends lost 4 bases and 3 bases respectively, with 10 bases between them. The CDR3 length is 13 residues. Germline CDR1 is SGHRS and CDR2 is YFSETQ. As DNA, the CDR3 is TGCGCCAGCAGCATCGGGACGGAAGAGACCCAGTACTTC. This gives the protein CASSIGTEETQYF.

This clonotype was counted only a few times. The rearrangement links TRBV18 to TRBJ2-7; D remains unclear. The CDR3 extends over 14 amino acids. The germline CDR1 and CDR2 sequences are KGHSH and LQKENI. Trimming shortened V by 2 bases and J by 0 bases, and 8 bases separated the two germline ends. CDR3 in DNA: TGTGCCAGCTCACCAAAAAGCTTCTCCTACGAGCAGTACGTC. Translated: CASSPKSFSYEQYV.

CDR3 nucleotide sequence: TGCAGTGCTCAAAGACTAGCGGAGCAGTTCTTC. It encodes CSAQRLAEQFF. The chain recombines TRBV20-1 with TRBJ2-1, with 8 bases identical to TRBD2. V lost 5 bases to trimming and J lost 10 bases; unmatched junction nucleotides: 4. The CDR3 is made up of 11 amino acids. Germline V gene lookup returns CDR1 DFQATT and CDR2 SNEGSKA (reference sequence).

This clonotype was observed many times. DNA for the CDR3: TGTGCCACCAGCAGAGATCAGGCCGGAACCTACGAGCAGTACTTC. This sequence encodes CATSRDQAGTYEQYF. The chain uses TRBV15 and TRBJ2-7; no definite D call. The CDR3 runs to 15 residues. The germline CDR1 and CDR2 sequences are LNHNV and YYDKDF (reference sequence). V lost 0 bases, J lost 2 bases, and 11 bases lay in between.

This clonotype was detected many times. The chain couples TRBV5-5 to TRBJ2-5, with 7 nucleotides matching TRBD1. The CDR3 runs to 15 residues. The J segment lost 0 bases and the V segment lost 4 bases, leaving 6 bases of the junction unmatched. From germline, CDR1 is SGHKS and CDR2 YYEKEE (reference sequence). Written as DNA, the CDR3 is TGTGCCAGCAGCCCATTACAGGGGTACCAAGAGACCCAGTACTTC. This gives the protein CASSPLQGYQETQYF.

This clonotype appeared many times. V is TRBV5-1 and J is TRBJ2-5; D possibly corresponds to TRBD2 (6 bases). Between the trimmed V and J ends, which lost 0 bases and 5 bases, there was a span of 11 bases. This CDR3 region has 14 residues. Germline V lookup: CDR1 SGHRS, CDR2 YFSETQ. CDR3 bases: TGCGCCAGCAGCTTGGCACCTGGAGGGGAGACCCAGTACTTC. Its protein is CASSLAPGGETQYF.

A word on this clonotype: A much larger clone differs from this one at a single base, so this may be a read error. V usage is TRBV20-1 and J usage is TRBJ2-7, with TRBD2 matching 9 bases. Germline CDR1 DFQATT, CDR2 SNEGSKA (reference sequence). The CDR3 sequence is 15 residues long. CDR3 residues: CCARDPGRGGYEQYF. Written as DNA, the CDR3 is TGCTGTGCTAGAGATCCTGGGCGGGGGGGCTACGAGCAGTACTTC.

This clonotype was detected a few times. The chain carries TRBV20-1 and TRBJ2-3; 7 nucleotides match TRBD1. Looked up from germline, CDR1 is DFQATT and CDR2 is SNEGSKA (reference sequence). The CDR3 runs to 16 residues. Trimming cost V 0 bases and J 0 bases; bases outside gene matches: 6. The CDR3 is CSARDSQGLSTDTQYF. The CDR3 DNA follows: TGCAGTGCTAGAGATTCACAGGGGTTGAGCACAGATACGCAGTATTTT.

A word on this clonotype: The junction departs from germline at one end; a sequencing error may be responsible. The gene calls are TRBV5-1 and TRBJ2-1, with 12 bases aligning to TRBD2. CDR1 is SGHRS and CDR2 is YFSETQ in the germline V gene. The CDR3 is made up of 16 amino acids. CDR3 nucleotides: TGCGCCAGCAGCCCCTCTAGCGGGGGGGCCTATAATGAGCAGTTCTTC. Translating it yields CASSPSSGGAYNEQFF.

V and J are TRBV20-1 and TRBJ2-5; D not resolved. The CDR3 extends over 13 amino acids. The V gene lost 3 bases and the J gene lost 3 bases, with 11 bases spanning the gap. The germline CDR1 and CDR2 sequences are DFQATT and SNEGSKA (reference sequence). The CDR3 sequence is CSASSSREETQYF. In DNA, the CDR3 is TGCAGTGCTAGTTCGTCCAGAGAAGAGACCCAGTACTTC.

This clonotype was observed at least ten times. The chain joins TRBV10-2 to TRBJ2-7; D is unclear. The CDR3 is 13 residues long. V was trimmed by 0 bases and J by 3 bases, leaving 6 bases between them. Germline lookup yields CDR1 WSHSY and CDR2 SAAADI. The CDR3 region has the DNA TGCGCCAGCAGTGAGTCTGGGTACTACGAGCAGTACGTC. It yields the protein CASSESGYYEQYV.

The chain joins TRBV9 to TRBJ1-5; maybe TRBD1 (6 bases). CDR1 SGDLS and CDR2 YYNGEE come from the germline V gene. V shed 0 bases and J shed 2 bases, with 15 bases lying between them. This CDR3 is 17 amino acids long. The CDR3 reads CASSVAGGGMGNQPQHF. DNA of the CDR3: TGTGCCAGCAGCGTAGCGGGAGGGGGGATGGGCAATCAGCCCCAGCATTTT.

This clonotype turned up a few times. The V gene is TRBV7-9, the J gene TRBJ2-1; 7 bases align to TRBD1. Germline V gene data show CDR1 as SEHNR and CDR2 as FQNEAQ (reference sequence). The V gene end was trimmed by 3 bases and the J gene end by 9 bases; junction bases not matched to a gene: 8. The CDR3 spans 14 residues. CDR3 amino acids: CASSFWAGGSEQFF. The DNA for the CDR3 is TGTGCCAGCAGCTTTTGGGCAGGGGGAAGTGAGCAGTTCTTC.

V and J are TRBV15 and TRBJ1-1, with a weak D call TRBD1 (5 bases). The length of the CDR3 is 14 residues. Trimming left V 0 bases short and J 6 bases short, with 11 bases between. Germline CDR1 LNHNV, CDR2 YYDKDF (reference sequence). The CDR3 sequence is CATSRDLGGAEAFF. The DNA for the CDR3 is TGTGCCACCAGCAGAGATCTGGGGGGGGCTGAAGCTTTCTTT.

There are many counts of this clonotype. J is TRBJ2-5 and V is TRBV20-1; D is possibly TRBD2 (5 bases). The V end was cut by 3 bases, the J end by 3 bases, with 17 bases between. The length of the CDR3 is 15 residues. Germline assignment: CDR1 DFQATT and CDR2 SNEGSKA (reference sequence). CDR3 nucleotides: TGCAGTGCTAGGGTCCCTCGGACTTTAGAAGAGACCCAGTACTTC. Protein product: CSARVPRTLEETQYF.

This clonotype was detected many times. The rearrangement links TRBV20-1 to TRBJ2-1; D is possibly TRBD1 or TRBD2 (6 bases each). Trimming took 5 bases from V and 7 from J, leaving 9 bases between them. CDR3 length: 11 residues. Germline assignment: CDR1 DFQATT and CDR2 SNEGSKA (reference sequence). DNA of the CDR3: TGCAGTGCTTTAGGGGGGAATGAGCAGTTCTTC. Protein sequence: CSALGGNEQFF.

The chain links TRBV29-1 to TRBJ2-3; no reliable D call. The CDR3 length is 11 residues. Trimming stripped 8 bases from V and 6 bases from J, with 12 bases between. Germline CDR1 reads SQVTM; CDR2 reads ANQGSEA. The CDR3 sequence: CSSTSLDTQYF. The DNA for the CDR3 is TGCAGCTCCACGTCTTTGGATACGCAGTATTTT.

The V and J genes are TRBV10-2 and TRBJ2-2, with D perhaps matching TRBD1 (6 bases). The CDR3 loop spans 17 amino acids. The V end was cut by 6 bases, the J end by 2 bases, with 19 bases between. CDR1 is WSHSY, CDR2 SAAADI, per germline. CDR3 nucleotide sequence: TGCGCCAGCAGACCTATATGGTCTGGGGGCAACACCGGGGAGCTGTTTTTT. Protein: CASRPIWSGGNTGELFF.

This clonotype was counted only a few times. V usage is TRBV6-4 and J usage is TRBJ2-3; D might be TRBD2 (5 bases). The CDR3 runs 14 residues. Deletions cut 10 bases from V and 8 bases from J, with 22 bases between. CDR1 and CDR2 (germline): MRHNA, SNTAGT. The CDR3 DNA sequence: TGTGCCACCAGAGTGGGTCCCGGAGGTAGTACGCAGTATTTT. Translation: CATRVGPGGSTQYF.

This chain joins TRBV7-6 and TRBJ2-3; 12 bases align to TRBD2. V lost 1 base, J lost 3 bases, and 11 bases stayed unmatched. The CDR3 spans 19 residues. Germline V gene data show CDR1 as SGHVS and CDR2 as FNYEAQ. The CDR3 region is CASSLGPASGRAWTDTQYF. The CDR3, as DNA: TGTGCCAGCAGCTTAGGTCCGGCTAGCGGGAGGGCCTGGACAGATACGCAGTATTTT.